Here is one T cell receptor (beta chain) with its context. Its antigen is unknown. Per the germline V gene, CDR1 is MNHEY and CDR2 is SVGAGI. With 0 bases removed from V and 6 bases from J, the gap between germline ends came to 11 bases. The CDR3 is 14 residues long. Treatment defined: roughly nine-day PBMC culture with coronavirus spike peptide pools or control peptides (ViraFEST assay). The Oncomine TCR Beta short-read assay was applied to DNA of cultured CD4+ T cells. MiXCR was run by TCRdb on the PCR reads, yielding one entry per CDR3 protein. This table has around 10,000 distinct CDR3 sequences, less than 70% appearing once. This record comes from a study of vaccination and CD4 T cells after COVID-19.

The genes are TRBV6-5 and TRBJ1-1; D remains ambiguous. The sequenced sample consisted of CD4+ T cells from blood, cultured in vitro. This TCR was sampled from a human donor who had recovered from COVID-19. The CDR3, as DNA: TGTGCCAGCAGTTACTCGGGCGGGGTCGCTGAAGCTTTCTTT. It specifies CASSYSGGVAEAFF.